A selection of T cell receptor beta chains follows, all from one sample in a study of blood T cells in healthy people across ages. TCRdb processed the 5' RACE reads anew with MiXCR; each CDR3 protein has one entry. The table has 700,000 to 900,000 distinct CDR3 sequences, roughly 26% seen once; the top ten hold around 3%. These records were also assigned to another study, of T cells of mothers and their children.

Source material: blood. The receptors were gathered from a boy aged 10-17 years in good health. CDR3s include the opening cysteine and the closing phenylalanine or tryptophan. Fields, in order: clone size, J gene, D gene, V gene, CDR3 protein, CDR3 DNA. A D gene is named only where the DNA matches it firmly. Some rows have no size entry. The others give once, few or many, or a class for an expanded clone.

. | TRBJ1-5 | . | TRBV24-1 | CATSDFGVRPQHF | TGTGCCACCAGTGATTTTGGGGTTCGGCCCCAGCATTTT
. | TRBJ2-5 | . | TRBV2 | CASSPNLARGETQYF | TGTGCCAGCAGCCCAAACCTAGCGCGTGGGGAGACCCAGTACTTC
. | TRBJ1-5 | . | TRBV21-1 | CASSKRDRGKGQPQHF | TGTGCCAGCAGCAAGAGGGACAGAGGAAAAGGTCAGCCCCAGCATTTT
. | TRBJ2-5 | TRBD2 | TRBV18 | CASSPRTSGGEETQYF | TGTGCCAGCTCACCTAGGACTAGCGGGGGCGAAGAGACCCAGTACTTC
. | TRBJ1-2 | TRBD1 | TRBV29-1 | CSVSGTGVNYGYTF | TGCAGCGTTTCTGGGACAGGGGTTAACTATGGCTACACCTTC
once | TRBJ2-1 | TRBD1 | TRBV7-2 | CASRLPGQGKNEQFF | TGTGCCAGCAGACTCCCGGGACAGGGGAAGAATGAGCAGTTCTTC
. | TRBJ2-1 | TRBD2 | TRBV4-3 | CASSHHRERGNEQFF | TGCGCCAGCAGCCACCATAGGGAGCGGGGAAATGAGCAGTTCTTC
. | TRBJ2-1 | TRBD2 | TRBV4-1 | CASSQPRLAGGRHNEQFF | TGCGCCAGCAGCCAACCTAGACTAGCGGGGGGGCGTCACAATGAGCAGTTCTTC
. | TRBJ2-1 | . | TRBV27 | CASSRDPRVSEQFF | TGTGCCAGCAGTAGAGACCCAAGGGTCAGTGAGCAGTTCTTC
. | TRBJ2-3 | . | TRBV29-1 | CSVERHPDTQYF | TGCAGCGTTGAAAGACACCCAGATACGCAGTATTTT
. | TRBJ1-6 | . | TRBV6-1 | CASSRGGIDSYNSPLHF | TGTGCCAGCAGTCGGGGAGGGATAGACTCCTATAATTCACCCCTCCACTTT